The rows below give T cell receptor beta chains drawn from one sample of a study of blood T cell repertoires in COVID-19. TCRdb keeps only in-frame clones here, not all; method: immunoSEQ multiplex PCR. The sample comprises fewer than 150,000 clones, 80% to 90% of which are singletons, and roughly 4% rests with the top ten. Sequencing was carried out using peripheral blood. All receptors come from a woman in her thirties or forties with acute or convalescent COVID-19. Each CDR3 is given with its conserved first and last residue. The order of the fields is J gene, D gene, clone size, V gene, CDR3 protein, CDR3 DNA. A D gene is named only where the DNA matches it firmly. Clone size is shown for a subset of rows, as once, few, many or a class of expanded clone.

>TRBJ2-2|TRBD1|.|TRBV27
CASSFQTGTGQGGELFF
TGTGCCAGCAGTTTCCAAACCGGGACAGGGCAAGGCGGGGAGCTGTTTTTT
>TRBJ1-6|.|.|TRBV7-2
CASSPGRPGRNSPLHF
TGTGCCAGCAGCCCGGGACGCCCGGGGAGGAATTCACCCCTCCACTTT
>TRBJ2-5|.|.|TRBV9
CASSPGTAQETQYF
TGTGCCAGCAGCCCTGGGACTGCCCAAGAGACCCAGTACTTC
>TRBJ2-7|TRBD1|.|TRBV4-1
CASSFPGQAYEQYF
TGCGCCAGCAGCTTCCCGGGACAGGCCTACGAGCAGTACTTC
>TRBJ2-1|TRBD1|.|TRBV5-4
CASSLAATGVVDEQFF
TGTGCCAGCAGCTTGGCCGCGACAGGGGTAGTAGATGAGCAGTTCTTC
>TRBJ1-4|.|once|TRBV27
CASTARYPSRYEKLFF
TGTGCCAGCACAGCCCGCTACCCTTCTAGATATGAAAAACTGTTTTTT
>TRBJ1-2|TRBD1|once|TRBV27
CASSLSVRTGAIYGYTF
TGTGCCAGCAGTTTATCCGTCAGGACAGGGGCCATCTATGGCTACACCTTC
>TRBJ1-5|TRBD1|.|TRBV24-1
CATSDLGTGRRQPQHF
TGTGCCACCAGTGATCTAGGGACAGGGCGAAGGCAGCCCCAGCATTTT
>TRBJ1-1|TRBD1|.|TRBV7-9
CASSLALFTGAGNTEAFF
TGTGCCAGCAGCTTAGCGCTCTTCACAGGGGCCGGGAACACTGAAGCTTTCTTT
>TRBJ2-7|.|.|TRBV27
CASSSTSEQYF
TGTGCCAGCAGTTCCACCAGCGAGCAGTACTTC
>TRBJ1-5|.|.|TRBV3-1/TRBV3-2
CASSSTGGNQPQHF
TGTGCCAGCTCAAGTACGGGGGGGAATCAGCCCCAGCATTTT
>TRBJ1-1|TRBD1|.|TRBV2
CASRVEETGALWNTEAFF
TGTGCCAGCAGGGTCGAGGAGACAGGGGCCCTTTGGAACACTGAAGCTTTCTTT
>TRBJ2-3|TRBD1|.|TRBV7-3
CASSFDRATDTQYF
TGTGCCAGCAGCTTTGACAGGGCCACAGATACGCAGTATTTT
>TRBJ2-7|TRBD2|.|TRBV15
CATSSFSGRVTYEQYF
TGTGCCACCAGCAGTTTTAGCGGGAGGGTTACCTACGAGCAGTACTTC
>TRBJ2-3|.|.|TRBV2
CASRGGLASDTQYF
TGTGCCAGCAGGGGGGGACTGGCATCAGATACGCAGTATTTT
>TRBJ1-1|TRBD1|.|TRBV28
CASSSPWTGNTEAFF
TGTGCCAGCAGTTCCCCCTGGACAGGGAACACTGAAGCTTTCTTT
>TRBJ1-1|.|.|TRBV7-9
CASREQGRTEAFF
TGTGCCAGCAGGGAACAGGGACGCACTGAAGCTTTCTTT
>TRBJ2-5|TRBD2|.|TRBV5-8
CASSPRELAGIQYF
TGTGCCAGCAGCCCCAGGGAGCTAGCGGGGATCCAGTACTTC
>TRBJ1-2|TRBD1|.|TRBV2
CASSEQGAGRASGYTF
TGTGCCAGCAGTGAACAGGGGGCAGGGAGAGCGAGTGGCTACACCTTC
>TRBJ1-5|.|.|TRBV3-1/TRBV3-2
CASSQVSGEQPQHF
TGTGCCAGCAGCCAAGTGTCGGGGGAACAGCCCCAGCATTTT
>TRBJ1-1|.|.|TRBV4-1
CASSPNEGATEAFF
TGCGCCAGCAGCCCCAACGAGGGTGCCACTGAAGCTTTCTTT
>TRBJ1-2|TRBD1|.|TRBV4-3
CASSPSGQGAADDYGYTF
TGCGCCAGCAGCCCGTCAGGGCAGGGGGCGGCGGACGACTATGGCTACACCTTC
>TRBJ1-3|.|.|TRBV30
CAWSTGDHSGNTIYF
TGTGCCTGGAGTACAGGCGATCACTCTGGAAACACCATATATTTT
>TRBJ2-3|.|.|TRBV9
CASSVLGQGDTQYF
TGTGCCAGCAGCGTACTGGGGCAGGGAGATACGCAGTATTTT
>TRBJ1-2|.|.|TRBV19
CASSIARTPNVGYGYTF
TGTGCCAGTAGTATAGCGAGGACACCCAATGTTGGCTATGGCTACACCTTC
>TRBJ1-5|TRBD1|once|TRBV5-1
CASSTGQENQPQHF
TGCGCCAGCAGCACCGGACAGGAAAATCAGCCCCAGCATTTT
>TRBJ2-1|.|.|TRBV6-2/TRBV6-3
CASSSQRVAEQFF
TGTGCCAGCAGTAGCCAGAGGGTCGCTGAGCAGTTCTTC
>TRBJ1-3|.|.|TRBV6-5
CASGGQSSGNTIYF
TGTGCCAGCGGAGGACAGAGCTCTGGAAACACCATATATTTT
>TRBJ1-2|.|few|TRBV7-9
CASSPPTQIYGYTF
TGTGCCAGCAGCCCTCCTACACAGATATATGGCTACACCTTC